This T cell receptor beta chain was observed in a study of cytomegalovirus exposure and HLA in healthy donors. Trimming at V came to 2 bases and at J to 3 bases, leaving 5 bases not matched to a gene. Germline CDR1 is KGHSH and CDR2 is LQKENI. CDR3 size: 17 residues. PCR was performed using 60 Vbeta and 13 Jbeta primers. The protocol was immunoSEQ multiplex PCR, while the TCRdb copy is restricted to in-frame clones and leaves out a portion. This sample yields some 170,000 clones, of which over 60% are seen a single time; 5% to 8% belongs to the top ten. The receptor comes from a man aged 35-49 years in good health and CMV-seropositive. Material for sequencing was PBMCs. The gene calls are TRBV18 and TRBJ2-3; 13 nucleotides match TRBD2. CDR3: CASSPVRTSGGTDTQYF. The CDR3 DNA reads TGTGCCAGCTCACCAGTAAGGACTAGCGGGGGTACAGATACGCAGTATTTT.